The rows below give T cell receptor beta chains drawn from one sample of a study of blood T cells in healthy people across ages. Each CDR3 protein gets one entry after TCRdb re-called the 5' RACE reads with MiXCR. The sample shows over 750,000 distinct CDR3 sequences, approximately 25% of them seen only once. This same sample was also taken into another study, of T cells of mothers and their children.

The sequenced sample was blood. The source is a boy between 10 and 17 years old in good health. CDR3s include the opening cysteine and the closing phenylalanine or tryptophan. Each record gives: CDR3 protein, CDR3 DNA, D gene, V gene, clone size, J gene. The D gene is left open where the match is weak. Where a row states a size, it is once, few, many or the class of an expanded clone; other rows omit it.

cdr3_aa: CASRRSLQSGEQYF; cdr3_nt: TGTGCCAGCAGACGTTCATTACAGAGTGGGGAGCAGTACTTC; d_call: -; v_call: TRBV7-8; clone_size: -; j_call: TRBJ2-7
cdr3_aa: CASSHFSGGLQETQYF; cdr3_nt: TGTGCCAGCAGCCACTTTAGCGGGGGCCTCCAAGAGACCCAGTACTTC; d_call: TRBD2; v_call: TRBV7-6; clone_size: -; j_call: TRBJ2-5
cdr3_aa: CASSPSASGNTIYF; cdr3_nt: TGTGCCAGCAGCCCCTCAGCCTCTGGAAACACCATATATTTT; d_call: -; v_call: TRBV3-1; clone_size: -; j_call: TRBJ1-3
cdr3_aa: CASSRESSGEQFF; cdr3_nt: TGTGCCAGCAGCCGGGAGTCTAGCGGTGAGCAGTTCTTC; d_call: TRBD2; v_call: TRBV3-1; clone_size: few; j_call: TRBJ2-1
cdr3_aa: CATPGTGNTGELFF; cdr3_nt: TGTGCCACCCCCGGGACAGGGAACACCGGGGAGCTGTTTTTT; d_call: TRBD1; v_call: TRBV28; clone_size: -; j_call: TRBJ2-2
cdr3_aa: CASSRTSGGVDEQFF; cdr3_nt: TGTGCTAGCAGCCGGACTAGCGGGGGGGTAGATGAGCAGTTCTTC; d_call: TRBD2; v_call: TRBV7-7; clone_size: -; j_call: TRBJ2-1
cdr3_aa: CAGSVDPEETQYF; cdr3_nt: TGTGCCGGCAGCGTAGACCCGGAGGAGACCCAGTACTTC; d_call: -; v_call: TRBV9; clone_size: few; j_call: TRBJ2-5
cdr3_aa: CASSQTGSSYEQYF; cdr3_nt: TGTGCCAGCAGCCAAACAGGGAGCTCCTACGAGCAGTACTTC; d_call: -; v_call: TRBV6-6; clone_size: many; j_call: TRBJ2-7
cdr3_aa: CASSLVQKATNEKLFF; cdr3_nt: TGTGCCAGCAGCTTAGTCCAGAAGGCAACTAATGAAAAACTGTTTTTT; d_call: -; v_call: TRBV7-9; clone_size: -; j_call: TRBJ1-4
cdr3_aa: CASSGESTNVLTF; cdr3_nt: TGTGCCAGCAGCGGGGAATCCACCAACGTCCTGACTTTC; d_call: -; v_call: TRBV7-3; clone_size: -; j_call: TRBJ2-6
cdr3_aa: CASSLTGEFNEQFF; cdr3_nt: TGTGCCAGCAGCTTAACGGGAGAGTTCAATGAGCAGTTCTTC; d_call: -; v_call: TRBV7-3; clone_size: -; j_call: TRBJ2-1
cdr3_aa: CASSEGLSGNTIYF; cdr3_nt: TGTGCCAGCAGTGAGGGCCTCTCTGGAAACACCATATATTTT; d_call: -; v_call: TRBV2; clone_size: -; j_call: TRBJ1-3
cdr3_aa: CASSVDRGWNTIYF; cdr3_nt: TGTGCCAGCAGTGTCGACAGGGGATGGAACACCATATATTTT; d_call: TRBD1; v_call: TRBV6-1; clone_size: -; j_call: TRBJ1-3
cdr3_aa: CSVEDLGTSVANEQFF; cdr3_nt: TGCAGCGTTGAAGATCTAGGGACTAGCGTAGCGAATGAGCAGTTCTTC; d_call: TRBD2; v_call: TRBV29-1; clone_size: -; j_call: TRBJ2-1
cdr3_aa: CASSSTARTQYF; cdr3_nt: TGTGCCAGCAGTTCCACCGCAAGGACCCAGTACTTC; d_call: -; v_call: TRBV6-5; clone_size: few; j_call: TRBJ2-5
cdr3_aa: CASIRSSYNEQFF; cdr3_nt: TGTGCCAGCATCAGGAGCTCCTACAATGAGCAGTTCTTC; d_call: -; v_call: TRBV12-3/TRBV12-4; clone_size: -; j_call: TRBJ2-1
cdr3_aa: CASSFRTGGGNTIYF; cdr3_nt: TGTGCCAGCAGCTTCCGGACAGGGGGCGGAAACACCATATATTTT; d_call: TRBD1; v_call: TRBV7-9; clone_size: -; j_call: TRBJ1-3
cdr3_aa: CASSLSVVGVKRRGYTF; cdr3_nt: TGTGCCAGCAGTTTATCCGTCGTAGGGGTAAAGAGGAGGGGCTACACCTTC; d_call: -; v_call: TRBV28; clone_size: few; j_call: TRBJ1-2
cdr3_aa: CSVRLSGSDTGELFF; cdr3_nt: TGCAGCGTCCGACTTTCAGGCTCGGACACCGGGGAGCTGTTTTTT; d_call: -; v_call: TRBV29-1; clone_size: few; j_call: TRBJ2-2
cdr3_aa: CASSRDRGGNIQYF; cdr3_nt: TGTGCCAGCAGTCGAGACAGGGGGGGAAACATTCAGTACTTC; d_call: TRBD1; v_call: TRBV27; clone_size: -; j_call: TRBJ2-4
cdr3_aa: CASSESHRQGFPYGYTF; cdr3_nt: TGTGCCAGCAGTGAATCCCACCGACAGGGGTTTCCATATGGCTACACCTTC; d_call: TRBD1; v_call: TRBV25-1; clone_size: few; j_call: TRBJ1-2
cdr3_aa: CSGLRGAVRDEQFF; cdr3_nt: TGCAGCGGCCTCCGGGGGGCTGTTAGGGATGAGCAGTTCTTC; d_call: -; v_call: TRBV29-1; clone_size: few; j_call: TRBJ2-1
cdr3_aa: CASSPGQGATDTQYF; cdr3_nt: TGTGCCAGCAGTCCTGGACAGGGGGCCACAGATACGCAGTATTTT; d_call: TRBD1; v_call: TRBV28; clone_size: few; j_call: TRBJ2-3
cdr3_aa: CASSQGLVSEQFF; cdr3_nt: TGCGCCAGCAGCCAGGGACTAGTCTCTGAGCAGTTCTTC; d_call: TRBD2; v_call: TRBV4-1; clone_size: few; j_call: TRBJ2-1
cdr3_aa: CASSSSYAGYTF; cdr3_nt: TGTGCCAGTAGTTCCAGTTATGCGGGCTACACCTTC; d_call: -; v_call: TRBV19; clone_size: few; j_call: TRBJ1-2
cdr3_aa: CASILAVNTGELFF; cdr3_nt: TGTGCCAGCATCCTAGCGGTAAACACCGGGGAGCTGTTTTTT; d_call: TRBD2; v_call: TRBV7-9; clone_size: -; j_call: TRBJ2-2
cdr3_aa: CASSSPNRGRNLYEQYF; cdr3_nt: TGTGCCAGCAGTTCGCCCAACAGGGGGCGCAACCTCTACGAGCAGTACTTC; d_call: TRBD1; v_call: TRBV28; clone_size: few; j_call: TRBJ2-7
cdr3_aa: CSVYTSSYNEQFF; cdr3_nt: TGCAGCGTATATACTAGCTCCTACAATGAGCAGTTCTTC; d_call: -; v_call: TRBV29-1; clone_size: -; j_call: TRBJ2-1
cdr3_aa: CASEGQGLTEAFF; cdr3_nt: TGTGCCAGCGAGGGACAGGGACTAACTGAAGCTTTCTTT; d_call: TRBD1; v_call: TRBV5-6; clone_size: -; j_call: TRBJ1-1
cdr3_aa: CASSEGGDQPQHF; cdr3_nt: TGTGCCAGCAGCGAGGGCGGAGATCAGCCCCAGCATTTT; d_call: -; v_call: TRBV9; clone_size: few; j_call: TRBJ1-5
cdr3_aa: CSVGEYEQYF; cdr3_nt: TGCAGTGTGGGAGAGTACGAGCAGTACTTC; d_call: -; v_call: TRBV20-1; clone_size: -; j_call: TRBJ2-7
cdr3_aa: CSARAGNLQETQYF; cdr3_nt: TGCAGTGCTAGAGCGGGGAATCTCCAAGAGACCCAGTACTTC; d_call: -; v_call: TRBV20-1; clone_size: -; j_call: TRBJ2-5
cdr3_aa: CASSYWRGEQFF; cdr3_nt: TGTGCCAGCAGTTACTGGCGGGGGGAGCAGTTCTTC; d_call: TRBD2; v_call: TRBV6-2/TRBV6-3; clone_size: -; j_call: TRBJ2-1
cdr3_aa: CASSKSSSYRGSGETQYF; cdr3_nt: TGCGCCAGCAGCAAAAGCTCTTCCTACCGGGGGAGTGGAGAGACCCAGTACTTC; d_call: -; v_call: TRBV4-1; clone_size: few; j_call: TRBJ2-5
cdr3_aa: CASSMGQLDSPLHF; cdr3_nt: TGTGCCAGCAGCATGGGACAGCTAGATTCACCCCTCCACTTT; d_call: TRBD1; v_call: TRBV5-6; clone_size: -; j_call: TRBJ1-6
cdr3_aa: CASSGLGTYGYTF; cdr3_nt: TGTGCCAGCAGTGGATTGGGGACCTATGGCTACACCTTC; d_call: -; v_call: TRBV6-1; clone_size: few; j_call: TRBJ1-2
cdr3_aa: CASSQVRAVQETQYF; cdr3_nt: TGTGCCAGCAGCCAAGTTCGGGCGGTACAAGAGACCCAGTACTTC; d_call: -; v_call: TRBV4-2; clone_size: -; j_call: TRBJ2-5
cdr3_aa: CASSLSREGLDEQFF; cdr3_nt: TGTGCCAGCAGTTTATCTCGGGAGGGCCTGGATGAGCAGTTCTTC; d_call: TRBD2; v_call: TRBV28; clone_size: few; j_call: TRBJ2-1
cdr3_aa: CASSPPGAGSNYGYTF; cdr3_nt: TGTGCCAGCAGCCCGCCCGGCGCGGGCAGCAATTATGGCTACACCTTC; d_call: -; v_call: TRBV7-2; clone_size: few; j_call: TRBJ1-2
cdr3_aa: CASVTSGPQNTQYF; cdr3_nt: TGTGCCAGCGTGACTAGCGGACCCCAAAATACGCAGTATTTT; d_call: TRBD2; v_call: TRBV7-9; clone_size: few; j_call: TRBJ2-3
cdr3_aa: CAISGGTGNYYGYTF; cdr3_nt: TGTGCCATCAGCGGAGGGACGGGAAACTACTATGGCTACACCTTC; d_call: -; v_call: TRBV10-3; clone_size: -; j_call: TRBJ1-2
cdr3_aa: CASSAGLGGQETQYF; cdr3_nt: TGTGCCAGCAGTGCCGGGCTCGGGGGGCAAGAGACCCAGTACTTC; d_call: TRBD2; v_call: TRBV2; clone_size: -; j_call: TRBJ2-5